This entry describes one T cell receptor (beta chain). Autoimmune disease history or systemic immunosuppression was exclusionary. These data come from a study of OX40 agonist ivuxolimab in advanced cancers. Looking at the study overall: Intravenous ivuxolimab at 0.01 to 10 mg/kg was given to patients every 2 weeks. A history of anti-PD-1, anti-PD-L1 or anti-CTLA-4 therapy was acceptable, and approximately 39% had some.

Germline V gives CDR1 MGHRA, CDR2 YSYEKL. CDR3 length: 18 amino acids. V gave up 1 base and J gave up 0 bases, with 16 bases separating them. Repertoires were generated with immunoSEQ multiplex PCR, while TCRdb's copy carries only in-frame clones and drops some. Of tens of thousands of clones listed, just over 85% were seen once; the top ten hold roughly 3%. The starting material was CD4+ or CD8+ T cells sorted from blood, obtained in a trial of the OX40 agonist ivuxolimab. This TCR came from an adult with an advanced solid tumor such as melanoma, head and neck, liver or kidney cancer. This chain joins TRBV4-1 and TRBJ1-5; D is unclear. The CDR3 protein is CASSQVVWVANSNQPQHF. CDR3 coding DNA: TGCGCCAGCAGCCAAGTGGTCTGGGTCGCGAATAGCAATCAGCCCCAGCATTTT.